Reported below is one T cell receptor (beta chain). The record originates from a study of blood T cell repertoires in COVID-19. Study background: From the United States, Italy and Spain came samples of acute and convalescent COVID-19. T cells, B-cell-depleted T cells, or PBMCs supplied cDNA or gDNA.

The CDR3 runs 16 residues. CDR1 and CDR2 from the germline V gene are SGHRS and YFSETQ. Unmatched junction bases numbered 17, after V lost 5 bases and J lost 7 bases. Authors' data handling: It was from reference gene primer amplification that nucleated cell counts were estimated. The assay was immunoSEQ multiplex PCR, and TCRdb's table has in-frame clones only and misses some. V, J and clone size were drawn from that table, and D and trimming were deduced from the DNA. This repertoire shows about 280,000 clones, around 88% found once; its top ten account for 4.6%. The sequenced sample was peripheral blood. This TCR came from a man aged 40-49 years with acute or convalescent COVID-19. The V and J genes are TRBV5-1 and TRBJ2-7; TRBD2 agrees at 8 bases. The CDR3 bases are TGCGCCAGCAGTTATAGCGGGGTGGGGCTAACCGGGGAGCAGTACTTC. Translated: CASSYSGVGLTGEQYF.